The clone carrying this T cell receptor (beta chain) has only one observation. The antigen remains undetermined. TCRdb's table, derived via immunoSEQ multiplex PCR, lists solely in-frame clones and lacks some. The sample has approximately 25,000 clones, 84% seen once. Trimming took 6 bases from V and 7 from J, leaving 18 bases between them. Per the germline V gene, CDR1 is MDHEN and CDR2 is SYDVKM. The CDR3 is made up of 15 amino acids. Every patient experienced relapse after autologous stem cell transplantation, and brentuximab vedotin exposure varied. The authors purified CD4+ T cells from thawed PBMCs by magnetic negative selection. This sample is drawn from a study of PD-1 blockade in classical Hodgkin lymphoma. Overall study results and limits: When nivolumab was started under 1 year after ASCT, patients were excluded. Relapsed/refractory patients reportedly had lower baseline diversity than newly diagnosed patients.

The sequence came from a human donor with classical Hodgkin lymphoma. The sequences come from CD4+ T cells from blood, collected at baseline. V gene TRBV28 combines with J gene TRBJ1-4; D is uncertain. CDR3 in DNA: TGTGCCAGCAGCCTCGTTTCCACCAACCCTGAAAAACTGTTTTTT. Protein: CASSLVSTNPEKLFF. The full variable domain, in which reference TRBV28 and TRBJ1-4 provide the parts outside the CDR3, is DVKVTQSSRYLVKRTGEKVFLECVQDMDHENMFWYRQDPGLGLRLIYFSYDVKMKEKGDIPEGYSVSREKKERFSLILESASTNQTSMYLCASSLVSTNPEKLFFGSGTQLSVL.